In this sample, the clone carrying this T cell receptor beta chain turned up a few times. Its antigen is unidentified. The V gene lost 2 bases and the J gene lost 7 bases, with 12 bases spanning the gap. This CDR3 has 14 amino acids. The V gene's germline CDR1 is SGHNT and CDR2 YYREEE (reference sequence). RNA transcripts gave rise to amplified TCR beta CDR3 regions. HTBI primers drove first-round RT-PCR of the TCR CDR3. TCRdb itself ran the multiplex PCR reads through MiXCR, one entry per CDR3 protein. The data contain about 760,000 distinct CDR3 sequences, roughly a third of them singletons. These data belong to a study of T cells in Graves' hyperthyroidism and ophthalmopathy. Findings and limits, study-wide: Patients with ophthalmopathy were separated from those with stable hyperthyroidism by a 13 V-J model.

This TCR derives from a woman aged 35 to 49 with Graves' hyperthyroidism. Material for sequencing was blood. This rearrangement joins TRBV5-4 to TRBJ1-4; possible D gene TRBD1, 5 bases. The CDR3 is CASSFWGVGEKLFF. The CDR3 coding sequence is TGTGCCAGCAGCTTCTGGGGGGTGGGTGAAAAACTGTTTTTT.